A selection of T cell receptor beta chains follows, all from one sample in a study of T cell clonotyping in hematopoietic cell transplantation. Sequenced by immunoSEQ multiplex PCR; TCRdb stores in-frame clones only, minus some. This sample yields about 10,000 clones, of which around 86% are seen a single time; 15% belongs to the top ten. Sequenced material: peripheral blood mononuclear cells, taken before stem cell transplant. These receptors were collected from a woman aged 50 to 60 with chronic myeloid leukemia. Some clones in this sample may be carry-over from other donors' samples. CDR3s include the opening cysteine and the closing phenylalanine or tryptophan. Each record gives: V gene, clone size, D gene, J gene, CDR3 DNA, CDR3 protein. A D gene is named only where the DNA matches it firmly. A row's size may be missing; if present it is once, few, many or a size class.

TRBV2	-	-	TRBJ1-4	TGTGCCAGCAGTGAACCACAGACCCGAGAAAAACTGTTTTTT	CASSEPQTREKLFF
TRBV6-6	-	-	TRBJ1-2	TGTGCCAGCAGTTACCAGGGCTCTAACTATGGCTACACCTTC	CASSYQGSNYGYTF
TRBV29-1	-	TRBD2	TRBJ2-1	TGCAGCGTCCGTGTAGCGGGAGGGTTGGTGTGGGAGCAGTTCTTC	CSVRVAGGLVWEQFF
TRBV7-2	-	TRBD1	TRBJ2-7	TGTGCCAGCAGCCAACACGGACAGGGTTTAGGTGAGCAGTACTTC	CASSQHGQGLGEQYF
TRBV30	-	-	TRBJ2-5	TGTGCCTGGAGTGTAAGGGTACAAGGGACCCAGTACTTC	CAWSVRVQGTQYF
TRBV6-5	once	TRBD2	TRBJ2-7	TGTGCCAGCAGGGGAATAGCGGGAAGAACCTACGAGCAGTACTTC	CASRGIAGRTYEQYF
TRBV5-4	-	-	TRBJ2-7	TGTGCCAGCAGCTTGCGAGACTACGAGCAGTACTTC	CASSLRDYEQYF
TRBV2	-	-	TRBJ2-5	TGTGCCAGCAGTGGATCAGTGGCCGGGTTAGAAGAGACCCAGTACTTC	CASSGSVAGLEETQYF
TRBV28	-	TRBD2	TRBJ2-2	TGTGCCAGCAGGACCAGCGGGGAGGCCGGGGAGCTGTTTTTT	CASRTSGEAGELFF
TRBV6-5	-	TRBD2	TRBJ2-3	TGTGCCAGCAGTTATCGCGGGGGAGATACGCAGTATTTT	CASSYRGGDTQYF
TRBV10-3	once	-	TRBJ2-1	TGTGCCATCAGTGAGTACGAGGGAGAGCACAATGAGCAGTTCTTC	CAISEYEGEHNEQFF
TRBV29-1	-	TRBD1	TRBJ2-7	TGCAGCGGGACGACAGGGACCTACGAGCAGTACTTC	CSGTTGTYEQYF
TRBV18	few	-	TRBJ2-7	TGTGCCAGCTCAGAGACTAACTACGAGCAGTACTTC	CASSETNYEQYF
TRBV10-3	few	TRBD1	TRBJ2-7	TGTGCCATCAGTGAGTCGGAGGACAGGGCCTACGAGCAGTACTTC	CAISESEDRAYEQYF
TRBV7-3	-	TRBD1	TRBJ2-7	TGTGCCAGCCGCGACAGGGGGTTCTACGAGCAGTACTTC	CASRDRGFYEQYF
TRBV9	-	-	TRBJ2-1	TGTGCCAGCAGCGTAGATCCCCAGGAGACCTACAATGAGCAGTTCTTC	CASSVDPQETYNEQFF
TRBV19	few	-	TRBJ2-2	TGTGCCAGTAGTATCTATTCCGGGGAGCTGTTTTTT	CASSIYSGELFF
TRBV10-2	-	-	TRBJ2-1	TGCGCCAGCACCCTAGCCGTCGATGTGCAGTTCTTC	CASTLAVDVQFF
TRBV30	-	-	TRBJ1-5	TGTGCCTGGAGTGGAGCATACAATCAGCCCCAGCATTTT	CAWSGAYNQPQHF
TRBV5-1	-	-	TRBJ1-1	TGCGCCACCAGGGGAGTTGATCCTGAAGCTTTCTTT	CATRGVDPEAFF
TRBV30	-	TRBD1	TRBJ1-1	TGTGCCTGGAAAGGACAGGGGGTTGAAGCTTTCTTT	CAWKGQGVEAFF
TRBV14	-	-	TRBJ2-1	TGTGCCAGCAGCCAGCTATCAGGGGTCGGGTACAATGAGCAGTTCTTC	CASSQLSGVGYNEQFF
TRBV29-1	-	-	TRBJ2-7	TGCAGCGTTGAAGTGGTGGGGACCGAGCAGTACTTC	CSVEVVGTEQYF
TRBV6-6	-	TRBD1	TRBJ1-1	TGTGCCAGCAGGACTAGAGGGGGCGACGGGAACACTGAAGCTTTCTTT	CASRTRGGDGNTEAFF
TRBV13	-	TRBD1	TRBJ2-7	TGTGCCAGCAGCCCAACCGACAGGGGGCTTACCAGTCCTTACGAGCAGTACTTC	CASSPTDRGLTSPYEQYF
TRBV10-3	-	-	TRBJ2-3	TGTGCCATCACCGACTCTCTCACTCCTGCAAGCACAGATACGCAGTATTTT	CAITDSLTPASTDTQYF
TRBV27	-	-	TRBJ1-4	TGTGCCAGCAGTTTATCTGGGTTGGGTGAAAAACTGTTTTTT	CASSLSGLGEKLFF